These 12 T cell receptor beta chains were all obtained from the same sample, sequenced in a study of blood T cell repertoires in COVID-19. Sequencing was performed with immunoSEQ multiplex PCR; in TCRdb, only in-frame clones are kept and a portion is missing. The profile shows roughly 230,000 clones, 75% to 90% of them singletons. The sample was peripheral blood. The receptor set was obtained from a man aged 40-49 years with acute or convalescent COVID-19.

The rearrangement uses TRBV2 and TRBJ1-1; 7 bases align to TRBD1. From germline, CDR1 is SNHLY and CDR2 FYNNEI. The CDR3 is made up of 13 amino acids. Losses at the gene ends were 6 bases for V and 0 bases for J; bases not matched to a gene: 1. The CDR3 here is CASRTGLNTEAFF. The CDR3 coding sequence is TGTGCCAGCAGGACAGGGCTGAACACTGAAGCTTTCTTT.

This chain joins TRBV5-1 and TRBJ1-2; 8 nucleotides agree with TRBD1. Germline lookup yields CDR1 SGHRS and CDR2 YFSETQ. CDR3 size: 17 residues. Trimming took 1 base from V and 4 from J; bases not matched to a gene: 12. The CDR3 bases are TGCGCCAGCAGCTTGATGCAGGGGGCGCCCCGAGGCTATGGCTACACCTTC. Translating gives CASSLMQGAPRGYGYTF.

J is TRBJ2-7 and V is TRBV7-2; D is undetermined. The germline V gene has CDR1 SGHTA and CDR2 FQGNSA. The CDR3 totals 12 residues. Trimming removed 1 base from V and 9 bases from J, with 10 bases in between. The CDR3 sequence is CASSLDSSWQYF. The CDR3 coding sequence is TGTGCCAGCAGCTTAGATAGTAGCTGGCAGTACTTC.

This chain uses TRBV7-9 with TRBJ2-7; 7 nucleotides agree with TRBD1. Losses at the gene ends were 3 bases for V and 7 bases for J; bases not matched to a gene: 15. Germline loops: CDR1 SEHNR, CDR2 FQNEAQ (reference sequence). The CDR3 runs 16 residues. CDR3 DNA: TGTGCCAGCAGCTTGGGGATGGGACAGAAAGGAAGGGAGCAGTACTTC. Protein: CASSLGMGQKGREQYF.

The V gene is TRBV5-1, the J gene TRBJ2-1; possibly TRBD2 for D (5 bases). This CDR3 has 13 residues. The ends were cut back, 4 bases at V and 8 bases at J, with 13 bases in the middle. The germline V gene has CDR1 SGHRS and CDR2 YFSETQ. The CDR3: CASSPRFGDEQFF. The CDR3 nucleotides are TGCGCCAGCAGCCCACGCTTCGGGGATGAGCAGTTCTTC.

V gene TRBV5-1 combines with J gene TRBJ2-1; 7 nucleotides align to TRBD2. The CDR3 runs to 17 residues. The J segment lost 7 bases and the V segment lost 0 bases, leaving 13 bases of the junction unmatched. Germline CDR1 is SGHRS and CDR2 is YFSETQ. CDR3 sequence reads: CASSLARASGIGNEQFF. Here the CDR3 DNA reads TGCGCCAGCAGCTTGGCCAGGGCAAGCGGGATTGGGAATGAGCAGTTCTTC. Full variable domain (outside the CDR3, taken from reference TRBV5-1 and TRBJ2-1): KAGVTQTPRYLIKTRGQQVTLSCSPISGHRSVSWYQQTPGQGLQFLFEYFSETQRNKGNFPGRFSGRQFSNSRSEMNVSTLELGDSALYLCASSLARASGIGNEQFFGPGTRLTVL.

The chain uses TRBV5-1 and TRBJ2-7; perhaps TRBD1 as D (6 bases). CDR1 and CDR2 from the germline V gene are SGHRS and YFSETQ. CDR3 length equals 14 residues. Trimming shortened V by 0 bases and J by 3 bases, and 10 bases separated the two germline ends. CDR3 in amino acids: CASSLVGHNYEQYF. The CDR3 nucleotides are TGCGCCAGCAGCTTGGTGGGACACAACTACGAGCAGTACTTC.

The CDR3 loop is CASSLRLSGNTIYF. CDR3 sequence (DNA): TGTGCCAGCAGCCTAAGACTCTCTGGAAACACCATATATTTT. This sequence joins TRBV14 and TRBJ1-3, with D unclear. The CDR3 consists of 14 residues. Trimming left V 4 bases short and J 0 bases short, with 7 bases between. The germline V gene has CDR1 SGHDN and CDR2 FVKESK.

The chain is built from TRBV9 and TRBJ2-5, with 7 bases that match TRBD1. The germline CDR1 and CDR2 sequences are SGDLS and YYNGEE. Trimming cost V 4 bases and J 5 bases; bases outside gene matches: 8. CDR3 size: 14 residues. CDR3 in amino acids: CASSLGQVGETQYF. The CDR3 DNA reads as TGTGCCAGCAGCCTCGGACAGGTTGGGGAGACCCAGTACTTC.

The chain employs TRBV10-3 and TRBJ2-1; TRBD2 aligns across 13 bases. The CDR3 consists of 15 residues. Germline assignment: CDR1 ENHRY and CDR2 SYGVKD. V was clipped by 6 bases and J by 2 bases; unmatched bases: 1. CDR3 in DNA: TGTGCCATCAGCACTAGCGGGAGGGCCTACAATGAGCAGTTCTTC. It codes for CAISTSGRAYNEQFF.

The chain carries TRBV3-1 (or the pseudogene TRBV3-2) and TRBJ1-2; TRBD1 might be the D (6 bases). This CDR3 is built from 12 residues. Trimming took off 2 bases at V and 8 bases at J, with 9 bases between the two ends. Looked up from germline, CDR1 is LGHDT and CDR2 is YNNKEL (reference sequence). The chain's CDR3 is CASSQPGGGYTF. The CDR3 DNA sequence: TGTGCCAGCAGCCAACCTGGGGGCGGCTACACCTTC.

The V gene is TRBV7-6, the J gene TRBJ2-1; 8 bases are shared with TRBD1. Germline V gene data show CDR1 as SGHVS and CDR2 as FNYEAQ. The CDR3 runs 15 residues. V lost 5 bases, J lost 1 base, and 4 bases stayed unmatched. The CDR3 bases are TGTGCCAGCAGCAGTGACAGGGGTTCCTACAATGAGCAGTTCTTC. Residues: CASSSDRGSYNEQFF.